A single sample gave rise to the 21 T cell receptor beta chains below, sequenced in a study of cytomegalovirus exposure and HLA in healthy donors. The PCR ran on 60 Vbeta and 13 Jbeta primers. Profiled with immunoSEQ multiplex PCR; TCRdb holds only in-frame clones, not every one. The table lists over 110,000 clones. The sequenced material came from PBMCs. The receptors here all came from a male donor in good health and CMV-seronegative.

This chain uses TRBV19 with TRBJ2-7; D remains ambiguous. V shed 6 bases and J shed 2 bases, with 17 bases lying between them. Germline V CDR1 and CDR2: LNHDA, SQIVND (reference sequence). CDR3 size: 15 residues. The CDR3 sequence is CASRFRPTRTYEQYF. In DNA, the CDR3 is TGTGCCAGTAGGTTTCGCCCGACAAGAACCTACGAGCAGTACTTC.

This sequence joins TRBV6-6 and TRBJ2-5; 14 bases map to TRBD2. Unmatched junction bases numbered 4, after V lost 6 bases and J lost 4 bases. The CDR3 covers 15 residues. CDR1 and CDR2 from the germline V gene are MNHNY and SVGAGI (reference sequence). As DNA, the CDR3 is TGTGCCAGCAGGACTAGCGGGGGGGCCGTAGAGACCCAGTACTTC. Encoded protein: CASRTSGGAVETQYF.

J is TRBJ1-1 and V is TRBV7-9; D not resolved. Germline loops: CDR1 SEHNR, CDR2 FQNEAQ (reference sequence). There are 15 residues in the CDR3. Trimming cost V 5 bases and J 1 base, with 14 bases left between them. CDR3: CASSQQKPQNTEAFF. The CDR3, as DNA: TGTGCCAGCAGCCAACAAAAACCCCAGAACACTGAAGCTTTCTTT.

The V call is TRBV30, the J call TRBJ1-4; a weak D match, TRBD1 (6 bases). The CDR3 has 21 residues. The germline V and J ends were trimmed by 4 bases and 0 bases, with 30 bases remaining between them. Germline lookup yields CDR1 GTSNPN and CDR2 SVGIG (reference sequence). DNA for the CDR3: TGTGCCTGGAAAACCAAAGGGTGGGGTGGGACACCCCTTGCAACTAATGAAAAACTGTTTTTT. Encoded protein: CAWKTKGWGGTPLATNEKLFF.

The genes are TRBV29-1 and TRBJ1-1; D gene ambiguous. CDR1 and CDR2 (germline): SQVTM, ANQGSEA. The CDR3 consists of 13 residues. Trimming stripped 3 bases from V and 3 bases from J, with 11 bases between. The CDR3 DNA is TGCAGCGTTGAGGAGGGTTGGGACACTGAAGCTTTCTTT. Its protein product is CSVEEGWDTEAFF.

The CDR3, as DNA: TGCGCCAGCGGAACTACTAGCGGCCTATACAATGAGCAGTTCTTC. As protein: CASGTTSGLYNEQFF. The chain links TRBV5-1 to TRBJ2-1; 8 positions match TRBD2. V trimming: 7 bases; J trimming: 4 bases; junction bases outside the gene matches: 10. In germline, CDR1 is SGHRS, CDR2 YFSETQ. The CDR3 has 15 residues.

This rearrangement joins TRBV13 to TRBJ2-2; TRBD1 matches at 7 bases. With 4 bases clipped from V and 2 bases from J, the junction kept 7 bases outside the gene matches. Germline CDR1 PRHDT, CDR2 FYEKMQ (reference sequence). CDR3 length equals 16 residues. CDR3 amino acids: CASSSQGQANTGELFF. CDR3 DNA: TGTGCCAGCAGCTCCCAAGGACAGGCTAACACCGGGGAGCTGTTTTTT.

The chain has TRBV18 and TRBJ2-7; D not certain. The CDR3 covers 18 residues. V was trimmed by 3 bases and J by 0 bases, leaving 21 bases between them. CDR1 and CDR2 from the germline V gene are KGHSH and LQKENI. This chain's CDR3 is CASSPSQLLRSASYEQYF. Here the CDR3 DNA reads TGTGCCAGCTCACCGAGTCAACTTCTCCGGTCCGCCTCCTACGAGCAGTACTTC.

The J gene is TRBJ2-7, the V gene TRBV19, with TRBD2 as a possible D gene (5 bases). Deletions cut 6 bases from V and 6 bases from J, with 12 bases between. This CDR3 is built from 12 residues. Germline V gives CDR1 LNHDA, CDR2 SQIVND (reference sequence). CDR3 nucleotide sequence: TGTGCCAGTAGCCCCCGGGGTCGCGAGCAGTACTTC. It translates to CASSPRGREQYF.

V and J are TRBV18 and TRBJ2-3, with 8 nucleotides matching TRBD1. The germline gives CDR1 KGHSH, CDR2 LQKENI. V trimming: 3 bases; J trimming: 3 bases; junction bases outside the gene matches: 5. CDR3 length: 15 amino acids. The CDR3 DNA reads TGTGCCAGCTCACCGGACAGGGTAGGGACAGATACGCAGTATTTT. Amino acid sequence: CASSPDRVGTDTQYF.

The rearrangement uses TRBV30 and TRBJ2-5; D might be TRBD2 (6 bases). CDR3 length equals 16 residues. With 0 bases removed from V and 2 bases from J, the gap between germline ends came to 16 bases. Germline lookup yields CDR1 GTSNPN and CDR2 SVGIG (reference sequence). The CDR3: CAWSVGLAKIQETQYF. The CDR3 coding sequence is TGTGCCTGGAGTGTGGGGCTAGCGAAGATTCAAGAGACCCAGTACTTC.

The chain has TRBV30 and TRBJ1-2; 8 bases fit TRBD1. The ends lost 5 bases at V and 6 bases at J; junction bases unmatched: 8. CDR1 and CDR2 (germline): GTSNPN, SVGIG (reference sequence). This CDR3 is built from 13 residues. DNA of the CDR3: TGTGCCTGGGGTGGACAGGGTTCGGATGGCTACACCTTC. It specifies CAWGGQGSDGYTF.

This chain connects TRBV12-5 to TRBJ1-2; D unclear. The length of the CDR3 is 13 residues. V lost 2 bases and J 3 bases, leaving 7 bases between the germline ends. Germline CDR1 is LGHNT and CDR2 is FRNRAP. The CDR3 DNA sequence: TGTGCTAGTGGTTTGACGGCGGACTATGGCTACACCTTC. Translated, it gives CASGLTADYGYTF. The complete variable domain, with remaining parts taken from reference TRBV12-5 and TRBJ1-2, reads DARVTQTPRHKVTEMGQEVTMRCQPILGHNTVFWYRQTMMQGLELLAYFRNRAPLDDSGMPKDRFSAEMPDATLATLKIQPSEPRDSAVYFCASGLTADYGYTFGSGTRLTVV.

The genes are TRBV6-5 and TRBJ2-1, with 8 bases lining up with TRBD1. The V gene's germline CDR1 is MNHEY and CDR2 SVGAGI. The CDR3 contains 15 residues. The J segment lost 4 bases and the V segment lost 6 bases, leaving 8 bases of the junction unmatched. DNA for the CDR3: TGTGCCAGCAGCCCTACAGGGGGACCGTACAATGAGCAGTTCTTC. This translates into CASSPTGGPYNEQFF.

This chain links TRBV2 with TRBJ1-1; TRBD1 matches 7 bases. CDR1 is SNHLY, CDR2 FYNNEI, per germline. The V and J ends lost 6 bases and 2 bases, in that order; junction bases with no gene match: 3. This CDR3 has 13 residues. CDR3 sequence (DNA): TGTGCCAGCAGCAGACAGGGAAACACTGAAGCTTTCTTT. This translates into CASSRQGNTEAFF.

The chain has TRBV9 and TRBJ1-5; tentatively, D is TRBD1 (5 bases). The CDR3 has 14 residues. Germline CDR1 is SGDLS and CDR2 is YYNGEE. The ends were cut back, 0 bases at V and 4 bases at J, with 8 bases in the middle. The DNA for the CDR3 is TGTGCCAGCAGCGTAGGCGGGGGGAATCAGCCCCAGCATTTT. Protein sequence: CASSVGGGNQPQHF.

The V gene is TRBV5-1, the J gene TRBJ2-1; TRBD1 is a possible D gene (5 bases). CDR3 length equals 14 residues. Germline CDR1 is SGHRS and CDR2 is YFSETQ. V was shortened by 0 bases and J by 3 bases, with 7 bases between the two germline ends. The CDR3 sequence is CASSLVQGYNEQFF. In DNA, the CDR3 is TGCGCCAGCAGCTTGGTGCAGGGCTACAATGAGCAGTTCTTC.

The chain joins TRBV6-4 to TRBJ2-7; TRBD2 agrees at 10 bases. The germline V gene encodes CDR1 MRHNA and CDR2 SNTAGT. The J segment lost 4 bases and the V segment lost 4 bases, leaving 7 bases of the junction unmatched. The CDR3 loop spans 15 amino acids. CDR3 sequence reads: CASSAEAGGLYEQYF. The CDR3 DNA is TGTGCCAGCAGTGCAGAAGCGGGAGGGTTATACGAGCAGTACTTC.

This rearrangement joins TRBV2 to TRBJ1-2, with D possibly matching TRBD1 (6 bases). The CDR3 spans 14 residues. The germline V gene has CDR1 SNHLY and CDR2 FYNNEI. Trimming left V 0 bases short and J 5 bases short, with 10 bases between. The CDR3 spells CASSEARQAYGYTF. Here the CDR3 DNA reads TGTGCCAGCAGTGAAGCGCGACAGGCGTATGGCTACACCTTC.

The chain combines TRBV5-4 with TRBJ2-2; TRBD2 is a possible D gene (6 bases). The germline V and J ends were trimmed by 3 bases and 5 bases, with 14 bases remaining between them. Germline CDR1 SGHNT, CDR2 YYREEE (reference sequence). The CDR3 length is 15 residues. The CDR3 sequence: CASSSGLPLTGELFF. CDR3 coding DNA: TGTGCCAGCAGCTCGGGACTGCCGTTGACCGGGGAGCTGTTTTTT.

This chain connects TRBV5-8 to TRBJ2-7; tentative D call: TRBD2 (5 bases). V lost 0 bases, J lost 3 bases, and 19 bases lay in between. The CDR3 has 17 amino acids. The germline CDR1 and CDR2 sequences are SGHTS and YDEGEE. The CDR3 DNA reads TGTGCCAGCAGCTTGGGAGGAGGTTTCCCTTTCCTCTACGAGCAGTACTTC. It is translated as CASSLGGGFPFLYEQYF.